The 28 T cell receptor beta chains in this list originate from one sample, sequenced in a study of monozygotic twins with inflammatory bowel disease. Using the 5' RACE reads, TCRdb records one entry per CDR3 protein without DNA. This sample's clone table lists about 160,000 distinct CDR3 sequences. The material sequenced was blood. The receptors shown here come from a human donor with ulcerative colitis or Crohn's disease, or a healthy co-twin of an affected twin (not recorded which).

The CDR3 is CASSPGPPRGELFF. The chain uses TRBV5-6 and TRBJ2-2; the TCRdb call, TRBD1, lacks DNA for checking. Germline V gene lookup returns CDR1 SGHDT and CDR2 YYEEEE. The CDR3 contains 14 residues.

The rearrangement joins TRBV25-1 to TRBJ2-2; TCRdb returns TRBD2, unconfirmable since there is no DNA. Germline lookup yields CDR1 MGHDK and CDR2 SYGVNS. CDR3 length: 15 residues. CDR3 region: CASSETRPNTGELFF.

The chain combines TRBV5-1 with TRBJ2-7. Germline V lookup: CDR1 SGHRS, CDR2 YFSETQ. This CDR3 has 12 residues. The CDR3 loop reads CASSLTTDEQYF.

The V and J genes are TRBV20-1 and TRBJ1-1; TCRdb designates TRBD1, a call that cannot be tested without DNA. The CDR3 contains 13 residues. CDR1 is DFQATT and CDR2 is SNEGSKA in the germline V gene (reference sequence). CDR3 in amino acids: CSAPGQGATEAFF.

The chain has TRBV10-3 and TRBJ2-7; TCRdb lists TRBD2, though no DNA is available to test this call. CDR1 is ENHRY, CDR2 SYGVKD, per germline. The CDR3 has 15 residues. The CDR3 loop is CAIRGTSGGSNEQYF.

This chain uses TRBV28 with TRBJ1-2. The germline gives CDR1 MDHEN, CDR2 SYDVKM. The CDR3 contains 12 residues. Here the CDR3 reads CASRPQNYGYTF.

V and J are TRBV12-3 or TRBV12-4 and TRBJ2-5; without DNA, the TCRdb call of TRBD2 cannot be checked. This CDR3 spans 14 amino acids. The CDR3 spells CASSLVASTETQYF.

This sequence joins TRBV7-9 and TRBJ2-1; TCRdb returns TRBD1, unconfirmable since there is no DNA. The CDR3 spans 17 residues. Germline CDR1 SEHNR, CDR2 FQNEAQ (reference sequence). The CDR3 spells CASRGSTHKGNYNEQFF.

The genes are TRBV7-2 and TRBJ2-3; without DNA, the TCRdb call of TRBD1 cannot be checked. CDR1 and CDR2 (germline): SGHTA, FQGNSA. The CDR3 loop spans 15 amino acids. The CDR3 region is CASSLEGARGDTQYF.

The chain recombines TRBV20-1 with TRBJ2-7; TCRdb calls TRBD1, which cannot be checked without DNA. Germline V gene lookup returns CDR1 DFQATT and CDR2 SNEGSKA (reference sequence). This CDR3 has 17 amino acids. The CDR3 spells CSARTGTGPSNSYEQYF.

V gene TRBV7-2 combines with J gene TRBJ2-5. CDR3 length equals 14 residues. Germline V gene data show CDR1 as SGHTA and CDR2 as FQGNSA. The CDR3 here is CASSPDGGMGTQYF.

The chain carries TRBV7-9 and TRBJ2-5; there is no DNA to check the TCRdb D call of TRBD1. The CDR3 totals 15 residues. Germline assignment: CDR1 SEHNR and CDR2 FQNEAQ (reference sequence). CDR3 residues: CASSSLGGQTGTQYF.

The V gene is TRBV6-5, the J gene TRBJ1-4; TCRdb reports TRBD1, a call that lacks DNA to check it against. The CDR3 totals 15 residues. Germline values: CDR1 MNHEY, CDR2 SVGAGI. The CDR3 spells CASSYSYRHNEKLFF.

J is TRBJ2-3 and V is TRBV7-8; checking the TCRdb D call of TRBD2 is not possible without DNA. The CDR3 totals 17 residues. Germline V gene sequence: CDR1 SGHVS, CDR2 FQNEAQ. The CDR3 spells CASSLGLAGGSTDTQYF.

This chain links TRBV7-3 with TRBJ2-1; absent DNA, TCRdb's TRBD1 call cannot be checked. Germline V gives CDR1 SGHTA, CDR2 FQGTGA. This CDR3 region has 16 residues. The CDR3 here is CASSLLSGQGSHEQFF.

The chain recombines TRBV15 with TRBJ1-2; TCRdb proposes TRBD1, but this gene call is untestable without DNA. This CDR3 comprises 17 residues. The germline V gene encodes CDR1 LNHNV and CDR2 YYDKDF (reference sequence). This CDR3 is CATSRAGTGFSNYGYTF. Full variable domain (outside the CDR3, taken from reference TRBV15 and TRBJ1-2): DAMVIQNPRYQVTQFGKPVTLSCSQTLNHNVMYWYQQKSSQAPKLLFHYYDKDFNNEADTPDNFQSRRPNTSFCFLDIRSPGLGDTAMYLCATSRAGTGFSNYGYTFGSGTRLTVV.

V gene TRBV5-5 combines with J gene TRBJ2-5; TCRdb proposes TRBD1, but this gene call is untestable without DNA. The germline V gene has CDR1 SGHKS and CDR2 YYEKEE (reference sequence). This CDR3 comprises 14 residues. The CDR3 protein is CASSLLTGWETQYF.

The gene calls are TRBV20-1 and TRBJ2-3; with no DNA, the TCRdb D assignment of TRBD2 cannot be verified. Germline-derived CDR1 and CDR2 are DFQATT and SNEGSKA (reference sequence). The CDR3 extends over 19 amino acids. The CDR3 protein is CSATQFTSGRALVADTQYF.

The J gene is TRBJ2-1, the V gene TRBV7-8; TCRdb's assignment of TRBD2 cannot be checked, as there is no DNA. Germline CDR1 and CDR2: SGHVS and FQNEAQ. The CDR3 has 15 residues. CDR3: CASSLAWRGALEQFF.

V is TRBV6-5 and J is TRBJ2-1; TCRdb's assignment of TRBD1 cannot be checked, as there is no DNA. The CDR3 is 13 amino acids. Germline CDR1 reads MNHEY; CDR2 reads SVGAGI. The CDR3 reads CASSYSGGGEQFF.

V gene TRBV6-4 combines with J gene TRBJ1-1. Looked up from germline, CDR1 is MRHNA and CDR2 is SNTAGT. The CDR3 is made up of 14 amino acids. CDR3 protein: CASRPTLGSTEAFF.

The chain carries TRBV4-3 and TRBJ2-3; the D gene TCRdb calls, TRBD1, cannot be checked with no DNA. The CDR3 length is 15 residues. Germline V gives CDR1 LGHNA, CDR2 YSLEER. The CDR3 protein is CASSVTGSRTDTQYF.

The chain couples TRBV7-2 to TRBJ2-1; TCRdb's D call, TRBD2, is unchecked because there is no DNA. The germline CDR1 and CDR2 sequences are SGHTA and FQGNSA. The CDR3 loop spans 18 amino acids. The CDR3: CASSLAGPGLAGFNEQFF. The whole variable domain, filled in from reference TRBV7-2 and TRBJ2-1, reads GAGVSQSPSNKVTEKGKDVELRCDPISGHTALYWYRQSLGQGLEFLIYFQGNSAPDKSGLPSDRFSAERTGGSVSTLTIQRTQQEDSAVYLCASSLAGPGLAGFNEQFFGPGTRLTVL.

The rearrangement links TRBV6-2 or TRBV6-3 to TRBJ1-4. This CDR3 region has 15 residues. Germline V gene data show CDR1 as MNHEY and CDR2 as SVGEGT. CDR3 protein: CASSYLGRWGEKLFF.

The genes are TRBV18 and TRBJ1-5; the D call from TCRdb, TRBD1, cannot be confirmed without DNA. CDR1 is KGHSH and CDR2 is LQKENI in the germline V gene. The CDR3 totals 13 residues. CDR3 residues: CASSPVGGQPQHF.

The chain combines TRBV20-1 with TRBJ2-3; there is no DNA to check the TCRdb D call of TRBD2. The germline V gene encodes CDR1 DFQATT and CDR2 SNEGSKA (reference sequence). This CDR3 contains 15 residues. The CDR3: CSAPPLAGDTDTQYF.

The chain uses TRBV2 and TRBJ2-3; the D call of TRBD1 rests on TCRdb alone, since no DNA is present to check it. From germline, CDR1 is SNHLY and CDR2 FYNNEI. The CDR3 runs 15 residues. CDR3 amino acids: CAIPDGQGMSDTQYF.

CDR3 loop: CASSLGGTVAQHF. The chain uses TRBV7-8 and TRBJ1-5; TCRdb's D gene call, TRBD1, goes unchecked for lack of DNA. Germline lookup yields CDR1 SGHVS and CDR2 FQNEAQ. CDR3 length: 13 amino acids. The whole variable domain, filled in from reference TRBV7-8 and TRBJ1-5, reads GAGVSQSPRYKVAKRGQDVALRCDPISGHVSLFWYQQALGQGPEFLTYFQNEAQLDKSGLPSDRFFAERPEGSVSTLKIQRTQQEDSAVYLCASSLGGTVAQHFGDGTRLSIL.